The 8 T cell receptor beta chains listed next were all sequenced from one sample in a study of Graves' ophthalmopathy and Graves' hyperthyroidism. TCR beta CDR3 regions were amplified from RNA transcripts. Following a first-round RT-PCR that used HTBI primers, a second-round multiplex PCR was carried out. TCRdb reanalysed the multiplex PCR reads using MiXCR and keeps one entry per CDR3 protein. The data contain over a million distinct CDR3 sequences, about 36% of them singletons. The sequenced material came from peripheral blood or thyroid tissue (not recorded which). The receptors here all came from an adult man with Graves' hyperthyroidism.

The chain combines TRBV29-1 with TRBJ2-5; D is possibly TRBD1 (6 bases). Per the germline V gene, CDR1 is SQVTM and CDR2 is ANQGSEA. Trimming left V 6 bases short and J 2 bases short, with 16 bases between. The CDR3 extends over 14 amino acids. CDR3 in amino acids: CSVANRVGQETQYF. CDR3 sequence (DNA): TGCAGCGTCGCTAACAGGGTTGGGCAAGAGACCCAGTACTTC.

This clonotype has ten or more counts. The chain links TRBV7-8 to TRBJ1-5; TRBD1 might be the D (6 bases). Trimming took 2 bases from V and 1 from J, leaving 9 bases between them. This CDR3 contains 15 residues. The V gene's germline CDR1 is SGHVS and CDR2 FQNEAQ. The DNA for the CDR3 is TGTGCCAGCAGCTTAATCGGACAGAGCAATCAGCCCCAGCATTTT. This sequence encodes CASSLIGQSNQPQHF.

The chain carries TRBV29-1 and TRBJ2-5; tentative D call: TRBD2 (5 bases). CDR1 SQVTM and CDR2 ANQGSEA come from the germline V gene. The CDR3 totals 12 residues. V was trimmed by 6 bases and J by 0 bases, leaving 8 bases between them. CDR3 nucleotide sequence: TGCAGCGTGAGCGGCGACCAAGAGACCCAGTACTTC. It is translated as CSVSGDQETQYF.

This clonotype has a count of ten or more. The chain recombines TRBV7-9 with TRBJ2-7, with a weak D call TRBD2 (6 bases). Trimming shortened V by 5 bases and J by 6 bases, and 23 bases separated the two germline ends. CDR1 is SEHNR, CDR2 FQNEAQ, per germline (reference sequence). This CDR3 spans 16 amino acids. The CDR3 loop is CASSGERAVTFVEQYF. The CDR3 nucleotides read TGTGCCAGCAGCGGAGAGCGGGCCGTTACTTTCGTCGAGCAGTACTTC.

This clonotype was observed a few times. One base away lies a much larger clone, so this may be a sequencing read error. The gene calls are TRBV7-2 and TRBJ2-5; D perhaps matches TRBD2 (5 bases). CDR1 is SGHTA and CDR2 is FQGNSA in the germline V gene. CDR3 size: 14 residues. DNA for the CDR3: TGTGCCAGCAGCTTTAGTGGGAGCGCAGAGGCCCAGTACTTC. Translating it yields CASSFSGSAEAQYF.

This clonotype was observed a few times. The genes are TRBV12-3 or TRBV12-4 and TRBJ1-2; weak D call: TRBD1 (5 bases). The CDR3 length is 14 residues. V was clipped by 4 bases and J by 3 bases, with 12 bases between them. Written as DNA, the CDR3 is TGTGCCAGCAGTTGGGAAGACAGCTACTATGGCTACACCTTC. Its protein product is CASSWEDSYYGYTF.

This clonotype occurred many times. The chain links TRBV29-1 to TRBJ1-1, with TRBD1 matching 8 bases. Germline trimming cut 3 bases from V and 1 base from J; bases unmatched to any gene: 7. This CDR3 is 15 amino acids long. CDR1 is SQVTM, CDR2 ANQGSEA, per germline. The CDR3 sequence: CSVEYGTGWNTEAFF. As DNA, the CDR3 is TGCAGCGTTGAGTACGGGACAGGTTGGAACACTGAAGCTTTCTTT.

This clonotype was observed many times. This sequence joins TRBV15 and TRBJ2-7; 8 nucleotides align to TRBD1. The trim removed 4 bases at V and 6 bases at J, leaving 11 bases unmatched. The CDR3 is 15 residues long. Germline V lookup: CDR1 LNHNV, CDR2 YYDKDF (reference sequence). The CDR3 region is CATSTTGAGGAEQYF. CDR3 bases: TGTGCCACCAGCACAACCGGGGCAGGGGGCGCCGAGCAGTACTTC.